One sample yielded the 27 T cell receptor beta chains listed below, sequenced in a study of tumor and adjacent non-tumor tissue in lung cancer. No cell sorting was done before RNA was extracted from the tissue. TCRbeta libraries were built with three rounds of nested PCR, modified from ARM-PCR. TCRdb called the multiplex PCR reads again in MiXCR, with one record for every CDR3 protein. The sample contains 65,000 to 75,000 distinct CDR3 sequences, around 78% of which appear only once. Sequenced sample: lung tumor tissue. These receptor sequences come from a man in his sixties with non-small cell lung cancer.

Remarks on this clonotype: A read error may explain this, as a much larger clone is one base away. CDR3 coding DNA: TGTGTCAGCAGTTTTGGGGACCATGGACCACAGTTCTTC. Translating gives CVSSFGDHGPQFF. J is TRBJ2-1 and V is TRBV5-6, with D possibly being TRBD1 or TRBD2 (5 bases each). The CDR3 has 13 amino acids. Germline V gene sequence: CDR1 SGHDT, CDR2 YYEEEE. Looking up the rest from reference TRBV5-6 and TRBJ2-1 gives the full variable domain: DAGVTQSPTHLIKTRGQQVTLRCSPKSGHDTVSWYQQALGQGPQFIFQYYEEEERQRGNFPDRFSGHQFPNYSSELNVNALLLGDSALYLCVSSFGDHGPQFFGPGTRLTVL.

The CDR3: CASSLEGDCGYTF. The CDR3 nucleotides read TGTGCCAGCAGCTTAGAAGGAGACTGTGGCTACACCTTC. The gene calls are TRBV7-9 and TRBJ1-2, with D unclear. Germline loops: CDR1 SEHNR, CDR2 FQNEAQ (reference sequence). V was clipped by 1 base and J by 7 bases, with 10 bases between them. CDR3 length equals 13 residues.

This clonotype was recorded many times. V is TRBV12-3 or TRBV12-4 and J is TRBJ2-3; 12 nucleotides agree with TRBD2. The junction had 14 bases not matched to a gene; V was cut back by 4 bases and J by 0 bases. The CDR3 loop spans 20 amino acids. The CDR3 region is CASSCWTSGVWNTSTDTQYF. The CDR3 DNA reads as TGTGCCAGCAGTTGCTGGACTAGCGGGGTCTGGAATACAAGCACAGATACGCAGTATTTT.

The genes are TRBV20-1 and TRBJ2-7; D is uncertain. The germline V gene encodes CDR1 DFQATT and CDR2 SNEGSKA (reference sequence). The CDR3 loop spans 16 amino acids. Trimming took 6 bases from V and 3 from J, leaving 24 bases between them. The chain's CDR3 is CSAISLTQQDLYEQYF. CDR3 sequence (DNA): TGCAGTGCCATATCTTTGACTCAGCAGGACCTCTACGAGCAGTACTTC.

A remark on this clonotype: At one end the junction does not follow the germline gene, possibly because of a read error. The V gene is TRBV11-3, the J gene TRBJ2-3, with D uncertain. This CDR3 has 12 amino acids. Germline V CDR1 and CDR2: SGHNT, YENEEA. CDR3 protein: CANSLHTDRQYF. The CDR3, as DNA: TGTGCCAACAGCCTCCACACAGATAGGCAGTATTTT.

This clonotype was recorded once. Mismatch with germline at one junction end may stem from a read error. The rearrangement uses TRBV29-1 and TRBJ1-2, with D unresolved. CDR1 SQVTM and CDR2 ANQGSEA come from the germline V gene. The length of the CDR3 is 11 residues. The CDR3 sequence is CIVDRESDYTF. CDR3 in DNA: TGCATCGTTGACCGGGAAAGCGACTACACCTTC. The whole variable domain, filled in from reference TRBV29-1 and TRBJ1-2, reads SAVISQKPSRDICQRGTSLTIQCQVDSQVTMMFWYRQQPGQSLTLIATANQGSEATYESGFVIDKFPISRPNLTFSTLTVSNMSPEDSSIYLCIVDRESDYTFGSGTRLTVV.

This clonotype is a singleton in its sample. The chain carries TRBV3-1 and TRBJ2-1, with D perhaps matching TRBD2 (5 bases). The CDR3 covers 14 residues. The germline V gene encodes CDR1 LGHDT and CDR2 YNNKEL (reference sequence). Deletions cut 0 bases from V and 9 bases from J, with 12 bases between. CDR3 loop: CASSQDPHRGEQFF. The CDR3 nucleotides read TGTGCCAGCAGCCAAGATCCGCACCGGGGTGAGCAGTTCTTC.

About this clonotype: An end of the junction differs from the germline gene, which may be a read error. The J gene is TRBJ2-2, the V gene TRBV20-1, with 7 bases that match TRBD2. CDR1 and CDR2 from the germline V gene are DFQATT and SNEGSKA (reference sequence). The CDR3 length is 16 residues. As DNA, the CDR3 is TGCAGTGCTACTTTAAAGGGAGGGCCGGAGACCGGTGAGCTGTTTTTT. Translating it yields CSATLKGGPETGELFF.

This clonotype was detected only once. One end of the junction varies from germline; a read error may be responsible. The DNA for the CDR3 is TGCAGTGCTAGAATTTTCGGCCGGACCACAGATACGCAATATTTT. It is translated as CSARIFGRTTDTQYF. The chain recombines TRBV20-1 with TRBJ2-3; D remains ambiguous. The CDR3 totals 15 residues. Per germline, CDR1 DFQATT and CDR2 SNEGSKA (reference sequence).

The V gene is TRBV20-1, the J gene TRBJ1-1, with D uncertain. V was shortened by 3 bases and J by 5 bases, with 16 bases between the two germline ends. Looked up from germline, CDR1 is DFQATT and CDR2 is SNEGSKA (reference sequence). This CDR3 has 14 residues. This CDR3 is CSARDGQDITEAFF. CDR3 coding DNA: TGCAGTGCTAGGGACGGGCAAGATATAACTGAAGCTTTCTTT.

This clonotype was counted a few times. One end of the junction is discordant with germline, which a read error may explain. This rearrangement joins TRBV20-1 to TRBJ2-1; unclear D gene. The CDR3 runs to 15 residues. Germline CDR1 is DFQATT and CDR2 is SNEGSKA (reference sequence). The CDR3 DNA reads as TGCAATGCTAGAGACCGTCGGTTCTCCTACAGTGAGCAGTTCTTC. Residues: CNARDRRFSYSEQFF.

There are a few counts of this clonotype. Its ends do not fully match the called genes, so a read error is possible. V usage is TRBV20-1 and J usage is TRBJ2-3; D may be TRBD2 (5 bases). This CDR3 has 12 residues. Germline CDR1 DFQATT, CDR2 SNEGSKA (reference sequence). The CDR3 region has the DNA TGCAGTGTTACCGCTAGCACATATACGCAGTATTTT. Protein product: CSVTASTYTQYF.

This clonotype has ten or more counts. The chain is built from TRBV6-5 and TRBJ2-7; D not resolved. From germline, CDR1 is MNHEY and CDR2 SVGAGI. Trimming removed 6 bases from V and 1 base from J, with 13 bases in between. The CDR3 length is 14 residues. The CDR3 DNA reads TGTGCCAGCAGCTACGAACGGAAATCCTACGAGCAGTACTTC. The encoded protein is CASSYERKSYEQYF.

This clonotype occurred once. An end of the junction differs from the germline gene, which may be a read error. J is TRBJ2-3 and V is TRBV11-3, with D perhaps TRBD2 (5 bases). In germline, CDR1 is SGHNT, CDR2 YENEEA. This CDR3 contains 16 residues. The CDR3 spells CASNLGLVDSTDTQYF. As DNA, the CDR3 is TGTGCGAGCAACCTTGGACTTGTGGATAGCACAGATACGCAGTATTTT.

This clonotype was detected a few times. One junction end disagrees with the germline gene, perhaps due to a read error. The V call is TRBV6-5, the J call TRBJ1-5; D might be TRBD1 (5 bases). The CDR3 spans 14 residues. Germline V CDR1 and CDR2: MNHEY, SVGAGI. This CDR3 is CARSYSGGNKKQHF. The CDR3 DNA reads TGTGCCAGAAGTTATTCGGGGGGTAATAAGAAACAGCATTTT.

This clonotype has a single count. The conserved closing phenylalanine or tryptophan is absent in this CDR3, likely reflecting a read error. V gene TRBV29-1 combines with J gene TRBJ2-5; no reliable D call. CDR3 size: 13 residues. Germline V lookup: CDR1 SQVTM, CDR2 ANQGSEA. CDR3 sequence: CNVEAGVQENQYL. In DNA, the CDR3 is TGCAACGTTGAAGCAGGTGTACAAGAGAACCAGTACTTA.

This clonotype was counted once. A clone one base away is much larger, so this may be a read error. The genes are TRBV5-1 and TRBJ2-3, with D perhaps matching TRBD2 (6 bases). V was shortened by 3 bases and J by 5 bases, with 16 bases between the two germline ends. Germline values: CDR1 SGHRS, CDR2 YFSETQ. The CDR3 has 15 residues. Here the CDR3 reads CASSSTSRSGDTQYF. The CDR3 DNA follows: TGCGCCAGCAGCTCAACTAGCAGGAGCGGAGATACGCAGTATTTT.

Details on this clonotype: Sequence at one end of the junction differs from germline and may be a read error. The genes are TRBV6-1 and TRBJ1-2; the D gene is possibly TRBD1 (6 bases). This CDR3 has 13 amino acids. Germline CDR1 reads MNHNS; CDR2 reads SASEGT. The CDR3 reads CTSDREGGSGYTF. CDR3 nucleotide sequence: TGTACCAGCGACCGTGAGGGGGGTAGTGGCTACACCTTC.

Comments on this clonotype: At one end the junction does not follow the germline gene, possibly because of a read error. The J gene is TRBJ1-2, the V gene TRBV13; TRBD1 might be the D (6 bases). The germline CDR1 and CDR2 sequences are PRHDT and FYEKMQ (reference sequence). The CDR3 is made up of 15 amino acids. CDR3 region: CASSLRGVPFYGYPF. As DNA, the CDR3 is TGTGCCAGCAGCTTAAGGGGGGTCCCCTTCTATGGCTACCCCTTC.

Remarks on this clonotype: The CDR3 ends on some other residue instead of the conserved phenylalanine or tryptophan, so this is likely a read error. The chain uses TRBV6-6 and TRBJ1-5; TRBD1 might be the D (5 bases). CDR3 length: 13 residues. Germline CDR1 reads MNHNY; CDR2 reads SVGAGI (reference sequence). This chain's CDR3 is CANRPNRNQAQHL. CDR3 DNA sequence: TGTGCCAACAGACCAAACAGGAATCAGGCCCAGCATCTT.

The J gene is TRBJ2-1, the V gene TRBV20-1; 11 nucleotides line up with TRBD2. The CDR3 spans 16 residues. Germline V lookup: CDR1 DFQATT, CDR2 SNEGSKA (reference sequence). The J segment lost 16 bases and the V segment lost 5 bases, leaving 22 bases of the junction unmatched. CDR3 DNA: TGCAGTGCTCCGGGACTAGCGGTCCTGGACTCGGATGAGGACTTCTTC. Translated, it gives CSAPGLAVLDSDEDFF.

Concerning this clonotype: A much bigger clone sits one base away, suggesting this may be a read error. This chain uses TRBV5-6 with TRBJ2-7, with no clear D. Germline V gene data show CDR1 as SGHDT and CDR2 as YYEEEE. There are 13 residues in the CDR3. V was pared by 0 bases and J by 0 bases, with 4 bases between. CDR3 in amino acids: CASSLGISYEQYF. The CDR3 region has the DNA TGTGCCAGCAGCTTGGGTATCTCCTACGAGCAGTACTTC. Based on the CDR3 plus reference TRBV5-6 and TRBJ2-7, the full variable domain is DAGVTQSPTHLIKTRGQQVTLRCSPKSGHDTVSWYQQALGQGPQFIFQYYEEEERQRGNFPDRFSGHQFPNYSSELNVNALLLGDSALYLCASSLGISYEQYFGPGTRLTVT.

This clonotype was picked up a small number of times. A single base separates this from a much larger clone, so it may be a read error. The V call is TRBV6-1, the J call TRBJ2-7; no definite D call. From germline, CDR1 is MNHNS and CDR2 SASEGT. The CDR3 spans 11 residues. V lost 2 bases, J lost 11 bases, and 10 bases lay in between. CDR3 sequence (DNA): TGTGCCAGCAGTGAAAGGAACGTGAAGTACTTC. Protein: CASSERNVKYF.

This clonotype was seen more than once but under ten times. The rearrangement links TRBV20-1 to TRBJ2-2, with 8 bases that match TRBD2. Germline CDR1 and CDR2: DFQATT and SNEGSKA (reference sequence). This CDR3 region has 13 residues. DNA of the CDR3: TGCAATACTAGGGGACTAGAATCCGGGGAGCTGTTTTTT. It specifies CNTRGLESGELFF.

The chain carries TRBV29-1 and TRBJ2-7, with D unresolved. Germline V lookup: CDR1 SQVTM, CDR2 ANQGSEA. The CDR3 loop spans 13 amino acids. Trimming left V 5 bases short and J 5 bases short, with 16 bases between. DNA for the CDR3: TGCAGCGTTATTAAGACTGGAGCCCACGAGCAGTACTTC. Translated: CSVIKTGAHEQYF.

This clonotype came up once. The chain couples TRBV20-1 to TRBJ2-2; TRBD2 matches 9 bases. V lost 4 bases, J lost 7 bases, and 13 bases stayed unmatched. The CDR3 extends over 16 amino acids. From germline, CDR1 is DFQATT and CDR2 SNEGSKA (reference sequence). This CDR3 reads CSATLAGVPKIGELFF. The CDR3 nucleotides read TGCAGTGCTACTTTAGCGGGAGTGCCGAAGATCGGGGAGCTGTTTTTT.

The rearrangement joins TRBV29-1 to TRBJ2-3; possible D gene TRBD2, 6 bases. Germline assignment: CDR1 SQVTM and CDR2 ANQGSEA. The V end lost 5 bases, the J end lost 14 bases, and 23 bases lay between the germline ends. The CDR3 has 13 residues. The CDR3 loop is CSVSRRGTDTRYF. The CDR3, as DNA: TGCAGCGTTAGTCGGCGGGGCACAGATACCCGGTATTTT.